Each of the 32 T cell receptor beta chains below was sequenced from the same sample in a study of OX40 agonist ivuxolimab in advanced cancers. Profiled with immunoSEQ multiplex PCR; TCRdb holds only in-frame clones, not every one. The sample lists about 80,000 clones, 80% to 90% seen once, with around 0.8% in the top ten. The specimen was CD4+ or CD8+ T cells sorted from blood, collected in a trial of the OX40 agonist ivuxolimab. Source of these receptors: an adult with an advanced solid tumor such as melanoma, head and neck, liver or kidney cancer.

The chain combines TRBV4-2 with TRBJ1-2; TRBD1 might be the D (6 bases). The CDR3 runs 15 residues. Germline V gives CDR1 LGHNA, CDR2 YNFKEQ. Trimming took off 3 bases at V and 4 bases at J, with 15 bases between the two ends. The CDR3 region has the DNA TGTGCCAGCAGCCAGCCCGGGGGGCCCTCCTATGGCTACACCTTC. Its protein is CASSQPGGPSYGYTF.

The chain combines TRBV7-2 with TRBJ2-3; 8 bases are shared with TRBD2. Unmatched junction bases numbered 8, after V lost 7 bases and J lost 2 bases. CDR3 length: 15 residues. The germline CDR1 and CDR2 sequences are SGHTA and FQGNSA. The CDR3 sequence is CASTSSGWYTDTQYF. The CDR3 DNA follows: TGTGCCAGCACCTCTAGCGGGTGGTACACAGATACGCAGTATTTT.

This clone was seen just once. This chain uses TRBV27 with TRBJ2-7; tentatively, D is TRBD2 (5 bases). The germline CDR1 and CDR2 sequences are MNHEY and SMNVEV (reference sequence). The CDR3 is 13 residues long. The V gene lost 1 base and the J gene lost 5 bases, with 9 bases spanning the gap. Here the CDR3 reads CASSLYPSHEQYF. CDR3 DNA sequence: TGTGCCAGCAGTTTATACCCTAGCCACGAGCAGTACTTC.

The chain uses TRBV2 and TRBJ2-2; 7 bases agree with TRBD1. From germline, CDR1 is SNHLY and CDR2 FYNNEI. This CDR3 spans 13 amino acids. The V and J ends lost 5 bases and 5 bases, in that order; junction bases with no gene match: 2. CDR3 region: CASSKTGTGELFF. DNA for the CDR3: TGTGCCAGCAGTAAGACAGGGACCGGGGAGCTGTTTTTT.

V is TRBV7-2 and J is TRBJ2-7; D is possibly TRBD2 (6 bases). Germline V gene lookup returns CDR1 SGHTA and CDR2 FQGNSA. This CDR3 contains 17 residues. V dropped 1 base and J dropped 3 bases, with 19 bases sitting between them. The CDR3 bases are TGTGCCAGCAGCTTAGGATTGGTAGGCGGGATCCACTACGAGCAGTACTTC. Amino acids: CASSLGLVGGIHYEQYF.

This clone was observed a single time. This chain links TRBV5-8 with TRBJ1-1; 7 positions agree with TRBD1. Losses at the gene ends were 5 bases for V and 1 base for J; bases not matched to a gene: 11. Germline assignment: CDR1 SGHTS and CDR2 YDEGEE. This CDR3 is 16 amino acids long. Written as DNA, the CDR3 is TGTGCCAGCAGTCAAGCATACGGGACAGCGAACACTGAAGCTTTCTTT. It codes for CASSQAYGTANTEAFF.

The rearrangement uses TRBV7-8 and TRBJ2-1; D is possibly TRBD1 or TRBD2 (6 bases each). Per germline, CDR1 SGHVS and CDR2 FQNEAQ. This CDR3 region has 11 residues. V was pared by 5 bases and J by 13 bases, with 12 bases between. CDR3 DNA sequence: TGTGCCAGCAGCAAGGGGGGCGAACAGTTCTTC. Its protein is CASSKGGEQFF. The whole variable domain, remainder taken from reference TRBV7-8 and TRBJ2-1, is GAGVSQSPRYKVAKRGQDVALRCDPISGHVSLFWYQQALGQGPEFLTYFQNEAQLDKSGLPSDRFFAERPEGSVSTLKIQRTQQEDSAVYLCASSKGGEQFFGPGTRLTVL.

V gene TRBV11-3 combines with J gene TRBJ2-5, with D possibly being TRBD1 (5 bases). Per germline, CDR1 SGHNT and CDR2 YENEEA. This CDR3 is 13 amino acids long. V gave up 1 base and J gave up 7 bases, with 10 bases separating them. The DNA for the CDR3 is TGTGCCAGCAGCTTAGTAGGCAGGGTGACCCAGTACTTC. This sequence encodes CASSLVGRVTQYF.

J is TRBJ1-5 and V is TRBV9, with unresolved D. Trimming took 0 bases from V and 3 from J, leaving 10 bases between them. The CDR3 length is 15 residues. The V gene's germline CDR1 is SGDLS and CDR2 YYNGEE. The CDR3 nucleotides are TGTGCCAGCAGCGTAGGGGGAGAGCTCAATCAGCCCCAGCATTTT. It yields the protein CASSVGGELNQPQHF.

This chain joins TRBV30 and TRBJ2-7; D ambiguous. Germline values: CDR1 GTSNPN, CDR2 SVGIG (reference sequence). The CDR3 has 12 residues. The V end was cut by 2 bases, the J end by 3 bases, with 8 bases between. As DNA, the CDR3 is TGTGCCTGGAGTTTGCAGAACTACGAGCAGTACTTC. It encodes CAWSLQNYEQYF.

This clone was observed a handful of times. This chain connects TRBV2 to TRBJ2-7; D is unresolved. CDR3 length equals 13 residues. Trimming left V 2 bases short and J 0 bases short, with 5 bases between. The germline gives CDR1 SNHLY, CDR2 FYNNEI. The CDR3 loop is CASSEWYSYEQYF. The DNA for the CDR3 is TGTGCCAGCAGTGAATGGTACTCCTACGAGCAGTACTTC.

The gene calls are TRBV7-9 and TRBJ1-1, with D hard to call. V shed 1 base and J shed 7 bases, with 13 bases lying between them. CDR1 SEHNR and CDR2 FQNEAQ come from the germline V gene (reference sequence). The CDR3 runs 14 residues. The CDR3 DNA is TGTGCCAGCAGCTTAGGCGGCGACCGGGTTGAAGCTTTCTTT. Translating gives CASSLGGDRVEAFF. Full variable domain (rest looked up from reference TRBV7-9 and TRBJ1-1): DTGVSQNPRHKITKRGQNVTFRCDPISEHNRLYWYRQTLGQGPEFLTYFQNEAQLEKSRLLSDRFSAERPKGSFSTLEIQRTEQGDSAMYLCASSLGGDRVEAFFGQGTRLTVV.

The chain has TRBV7-9 and TRBJ2-1, with 8 bases matching TRBD1. The J segment lost 0 bases and the V segment lost 5 bases, leaving 6 bases of the junction unmatched. Germline CDR1 and CDR2: SEHNR and FQNEAQ (reference sequence). CDR3 length: 16 residues. The CDR3 reads CASSTTGASSYNEQFF. The CDR3, as DNA: TGTGCCAGCAGCACGACAGGGGCCAGCTCCTACAATGAGCAGTTCTTC. The whole variable domain, remainder taken from reference TRBV7-9 and TRBJ2-1, is DTGVSQNPRHKITKRGQNVTFRCDPISEHNRLYWYRQTLGQGPEFLTYFQNEAQLEKSRLLSDRFSAERPKGSFSTLEIQRTEQGDSAMYLCASSTTGASSYNEQFFGPGTRLTVL.

The rearrangement joins TRBV5-4 to TRBJ2-3; 16 bases line up with TRBD2. The CDR3 runs 18 residues. V was pared by 5 bases and J by 3 bases, with 9 bases of the junction left unmatched. Germline V lookup: CDR1 SGHNT, CDR2 YYREEE (reference sequence). The CDR3 protein is CASRRGLAGGPGTDTQYF. CDR3 DNA sequence: TGTGCCAGCAGGAGGGGACTAGCGGGGGGGCCTGGGACAGATACGCAGTATTTT. Full variable domain (missing parts from reference TRBV5-4 and TRBJ2-3): ETGVTQSPTHLIKTRGQQVTLRCSSQSGHNTVSWYQQALGQGPQFIFQYYREEENGRGNFPPRFSGLQFPNYSSELNVNALELDDSALYLCASRRGLAGGPGTDTQYFGPGTRLTVL.

This chain connects TRBV7-9 to TRBJ2-3; no definite D call. The CDR3 runs 12 residues. Between the trimmed V and J ends, which lost 4 bases and 5 bases, there was a span of 7 bases. CDR1 is SEHNR, CDR2 FQNEAQ, per germline (reference sequence). The CDR3 sequence is CASSSTLDTQYF. The CDR3, as DNA: TGTGCCAGCAGCTCGACACTAGATACGCAGTATTTT.

The chain is built from TRBV11-1 and TRBJ1-1, with D unclear. Germline V CDR1 and CDR2: SGHAT, FQDESV (reference sequence). Trimming took off 5 bases at V and 1 base at J, with 14 bases between the two ends. This CDR3 has 15 amino acids. DNA for the CDR3: TGTGCCAGCAGCGACGACACGAGAGGGAACACTGAAGCTTTCTTT. It codes for CASSDDTRGNTEAFF.

The V call is TRBV6-5, the J call TRBJ1-5; D possibly corresponds to TRBD1 (5 bases). The germline V gene has CDR1 MNHEY and CDR2 SVGAGI. V was pared by 4 bases and J by 2 bases, with 6 bases between. The CDR3 runs 13 residues. As DNA, the CDR3 is TGTGCCAGCAGTTGGGACGGCAATCAGCCCCAGCATTTT. Encoded protein: CASSWDGNQPQHF.

CDR3 sequence: CASSQDRLGQGAQGNEQFF. In DNA form, the CDR3 reads TGTGCCAGCAGCCAAGACCGACTGGGACAGGGGGCTCAGGGCAATGAGCAGTTCTTC. The chain combines TRBV14 with TRBJ2-1; 12 nucleotides agree with TRBD1. Germline V gene data show CDR1 as SGHDN and CDR2 as FVKESK. J lost 6 bases, V lost 0 bases, and 12 bases had no gene match. CDR3 size: 19 residues.

This chain links TRBV11-1 with TRBJ1-1; D is unclear. V gave up 5 bases and J gave up 4 bases, with 14 bases separating them. Germline V lookup: CDR1 SGHAT, CDR2 FQDESV (reference sequence). CDR3 length equals 14 residues. CDR3 nucleotide sequence: TGTGCCAGCAGCCGTAAACAAACGGGCACTGAAGCTTTCTTT. Translating gives CASSRKQTGTEAFF.

The chain employs TRBV18 and TRBJ1-4; D is unresolved. The V and J ends lost 2 bases and 7 bases respectively, with 11 bases between them. The length of the CDR3 is 14 residues. The germline V gene encodes CDR1 KGHSH and CDR2 LQKENI. In DNA, the CDR3 is TGTGCCAGCTCACCAAACCTCTCGGGTGAAAAACTGTTTTTT. Residues: CASSPNLSGEKLFF.

The chain links TRBV5-1 to TRBJ2-7, with TRBD2 matching 13 bases. The germline V gene has CDR1 SGHRS and CDR2 YFSETQ. Losses at the gene ends were 5 bases for V and 4 bases for J; bases not matched to a gene: 6. The CDR3 runs to 15 residues. CDR3 residues: CASRSTSGGVYEQYF. In DNA form, the CDR3 reads TGCGCCAGCAGATCTACTAGCGGGGGGGTGTACGAGCAGTACTTC.

The sample holds one count of this clone. The gene calls are TRBV27 and TRBJ1-1; D may be TRBD1 (6 bases). Germline values: CDR1 MNHEY, CDR2 SMNVEV (reference sequence). The CDR3 runs to 13 residues. V was trimmed by 3 bases and J by 6 bases, leaving 11 bases between them. CDR3 DNA: TGTGCCAGCAGTTTTCAGGACAGAGCTGAAGCTTTCTTT. Amino acid sequence: CASSFQDRAEAFF.

This clone was found a few times. This sequence joins TRBV7-9 and TRBJ1-3; the D is unclear. The CDR3 sequence is 15 residues long. Per germline, CDR1 SEHNR and CDR2 FQNEAQ (reference sequence). The V gene lost 5 bases and the J gene lost 0 bases, with 11 bases spanning the gap. CDR3 in amino acids: CASSLRWGSGNTIYF. The CDR3 DNA reads TGTGCCAGCAGCCTCCGATGGGGCTCTGGAAACACCATATATTTT. The full variable domain, its missing parts supplied by reference TRBV7-9 and TRBJ1-3, is DTGVSQNPRHKITKRGQNVTFRCDPISEHNRLYWYRQTLGQGPEFLTYFQNEAQLEKSRLLSDRFSAERPKGSFSTLEIQRTEQGDSAMYLCASSLRWGSGNTIYFGEGSWLTVV.

This chain uses TRBV6-5 with TRBJ1-1, with D perhaps matching TRBD1 (6 bases). V lost 7 bases and J lost 0, with 9 bases in between. The length of the CDR3 is 13 residues. Germline assignment: CDR1 MNHEY and CDR2 SVGAGI. The CDR3 protein is CASNRGLNTEAFF. The CDR3 bases are TGTGCCAGCAACCGGGGGCTGAACACTGAAGCTTTCTTT.

The chain combines TRBV5-4 with TRBJ1-2; D gene uncertain. V was pared by 2 bases and J by 5 bases, with 10 bases between. The germline gives CDR1 SGHNT, CDR2 YYREEE (reference sequence). This CDR3 comprises 13 residues. The CDR3 DNA sequence: TGTGCCAGCAGCTTTGCAGGCTCTTATGGCTACACCTTC. Translating it yields CASSFAGSYGYTF.

This chain links TRBV5-1 with TRBJ2-1; 13 bases are shared with TRBD2. The V segment lost 2 bases and the J segment 7 bases; nucleotides outside the gene matches: 9. The CDR3 totals 17 residues. Germline V CDR1 and CDR2: SGHRS, YFSETQ. CDR3 nucleotides: TGCGCCAGCAGCTTCTCCCCACTAGCGGGGGGGCCTAATGAGCAGTTCTTC. This translates into CASSFSPLAGGPNEQFF.

This clone appeared a single time. In nucleotides, the CDR3 is TGTGCCAGCAGCTTGGGACTAGCGGGACGGTACGAGCAGTACTTC. Its translation: CASSLGLAGRYEQYF. The chain uses TRBV7-2 and TRBJ2-7; 13 bases align to TRBD2. The germline V gene encodes CDR1 SGHTA and CDR2 FQGNSA. The length of the CDR3 is 15 residues. The junction had 3 bases not matched to a gene; V was cut back by 3 bases and J by 4 bases.

The count of this clone is one. The V gene is TRBV5-1, the J gene TRBJ1-1, with TRBD1 identical over 8 bases. The V segment lost 4 bases and the J segment 4 bases; nucleotides outside the gene matches: 6. The CDR3 is 14 residues long. Germline V gene lookup returns CDR1 SGHRS and CDR2 YFSETQ. CDR3 nucleotide sequence: TGCGCCAGCAGCCTGACAGGGGCATCCACTGAAGCTTTCTTT. This codes for CASSLTGASTEAFF.

V is TRBV9 and J is TRBJ2-5; D remains ambiguous. The germline CDR1 and CDR2 sequences are SGDLS and YYNGEE. The CDR3 spans 14 residues. V lost 4 bases, J lost 2 bases, and 12 bases lay in between. CDR3 sequence (DNA): TGTGCCAGCAGCTTATCTCCTAGACAAGAGACCCAGTACTTC. Translation gives CASSLSPRQETQYF.

Only a few counts were recorded for this clone. J is TRBJ2-3 and V is TRBV9, with 16 bases matching TRBD2. The CDR3 runs 18 residues. Unmatched junction bases numbered 7, after V lost 0 bases and J lost 6 bases. CDR1 SGDLS and CDR2 YYNGEE come from the germline V gene. CDR3 in amino acids: CASSVGPLGLAGGDTQYF. The DNA of the CDR3 is TGTGCCAGCAGCGTAGGGCCCTTGGGACTAGCGGGAGGGGATACGCAGTATTTT.

The V and J genes are TRBV5-6 and TRBJ2-1; D remains unclear. Trimming cost V 2 bases and J 5 bases, with 2 bases left between them. The germline V gene has CDR1 SGHDT and CDR2 YYEEEE. The CDR3 is made up of 11 amino acids. The CDR3 here is CASSFNNEQFF. The DNA for the CDR3 is TGTGCCAGCAGCTTTAACAATGAGCAGTTCTTC.

This rearrangement joins TRBV7-2 to TRBJ2-1; D tentatively fits TRBD1 or TRBD2 (6 bases each). Germline assignment: CDR1 SGHTA and CDR2 FQGNSA. Trimming left V 2 bases short and J 7 bases short, with 18 bases between. The CDR3 is made up of 16 amino acids. Here the CDR3 DNA reads TGTGCCAGCAGCTTATCCCCTAGCGAACAGGGAAATGAGCAGTTCTTC. Its translation is CASSLSPSEQGNEQFF.